Following are 18 T cell receptor beta chains from one sample sequenced in a study of cytomegalovirus exposure and HLA in healthy donors. Primers for the PCR totalled 60 Vbeta and 13 Jbeta. Produced via immunoSEQ multiplex PCR; TCRdb's table is partial and in-frame only. In the table there are roughly 60,000 clones, about 77% of which are singletons. What was sequenced was PBMCs. These receptors were collected from a woman in her 30s in good health and CMV-seronegative.

The genes are TRBV6-5 and TRBJ2-7; D may be TRBD2 (6 bases). This CDR3 has 14 amino acids. V was clipped by 3 bases and J by 9 bases, with 18 bases between them. Per the germline V gene, CDR1 is MNHEY and CDR2 is SVGAGI. CDR3 in amino acids: CASSYGGEARGQYF. The CDR3 coding sequence is TGTGCCAGCAGTTATGGCGGGGAGGCTCGGGGGCAGTACTTC.

The chain uses TRBV2 and TRBJ2-2, with TRBD1 matching over 9 bases. The CDR3 contains 15 residues. The junction had 4 bases not matched to a gene; V was cut back by 4 bases and J by 4 bases. Germline V lookup: CDR1 SNHLY, CDR2 FYNNEI. CDR3 nucleotide sequence: TGTGCCAGCAGTGGTTGGACAGGGGTCACCGGGGAGCTGTTTTTT. Its translation is CASSGWTGVTGELFF.

The chain joins TRBV2 to TRBJ2-7; maybe TRBD2 (6 bases). The length of the CDR3 is 12 residues. Trimming took 7 bases from V and 3 from J, leaving 10 bases between them. In germline, CDR1 is SNHLY, CDR2 FYNNEI. CDR3 sequence reads: CASTGVNYEQYV. In DNA, the CDR3 is TGTGCCAGCACGGGGGTTAACTACGAGCAGTACGTC.

In its sample, this clone was seen a few times. The chain couples TRBV5-1 to TRBJ2-1; 9 positions match TRBD2. Germline CDR1 reads SGHRS; CDR2 reads YFSETQ. Trimming cost V 4 bases and J 6 bases; bases outside gene matches: 8. The length of the CDR3 is 15 residues. CDR3: CASSLSTSGVNEQFF. The CDR3 DNA reads as TGCGCCAGCAGCCTCTCGACTAGCGGAGTCAATGAGCAGTTCTTC.

V and J are TRBV7-8 and TRBJ1-1, with 7 positions matching TRBD1. CDR3 length: 14 amino acids. Germline assignment: CDR1 SGHVS and CDR2 FQNEAQ. V lost 3 bases and J lost 4; bases outside the gene matches: 5. In DNA, the CDR3 is TGTGCCAGCAGCTTGGGAGCAGGGGGCACTGAAGCTTTCTTT. Protein: CASSLGAGGTEAFF.

This chain connects TRBV30 to TRBJ2-1; the match to TRBD2 covers 9 bases. The CDR3 totals 15 residues. Looked up from germline, CDR1 is GTSNPN and CDR2 is SVGIG (reference sequence). Germline trimming cut 4 bases from V and 4 bases from J; bases unmatched to any gene: 8. The CDR3: CAWTEGTSGYNEQFF. The CDR3 nucleotides are TGTGCCTGGACCGAGGGAACTAGCGGGTACAATGAGCAGTTCTTC.

This clone occurred a few times. The rearrangement links TRBV5-4 to TRBJ2-1; no definite D call. Trimming pared 0 bases from V and 4 bases from J, leaving 5 bases between. The CDR3 sequence is 13 residues long. Germline CDR1 and CDR2: SGHNT and YYREEE (reference sequence). Here the CDR3 DNA reads TGTGCCAGCAGCTTGGACTTATACAATGAGCAGTTCTTC. Translation: CASSLDLYNEQFF.

In its sample, this clone was seen once. The chain uses TRBV7-9 and TRBJ1-1; D gene unclear. V was pared by 3 bases and J by 0 bases, with 8 bases between. The length of the CDR3 is 14 residues. Germline loops: CDR1 SEHNR, CDR2 FQNEAQ (reference sequence). The chain's CDR3 is CASSLGVMNTEAFF. In DNA form, the CDR3 reads TGTGCCAGCAGCTTGGGAGTGATGAACACTGAAGCTTTCTTT.

This clone was seen a handful of times. The sample carries other DNA sequences with the same CDR3. The chain recombines TRBV11-3 with TRBJ1-1; D remains ambiguous. The length of the CDR3 is 14 residues. Germline-derived CDR1 and CDR2 are SGHNT and YENEEA. The germline V and J ends were trimmed by 5 bases and 1 base, with 11 bases remaining between them. The CDR3 bases are TGTGCCAGCAGCCTGGGAGGGAAGAACACTGAAGCTTTCTTT. Its translation is CASSLGGKNTEAFF.

In nucleotides, the CDR3 is TGCGCCAGCAGCCTTGGACAGGGGGCAGGACCCTACGAGCAGTACTTC. Protein sequence: CASSLGQGAGPYEQYF. This chain joins TRBV10-1 and TRBJ2-7; TRBD1 matches at 11 bases. Trimming removed 6 bases from V and 2 bases from J; junction bases left unmatched: 9. The CDR3 length is 16 residues. Germline V gives CDR1 WNHNN, CDR2 SYGVQD (reference sequence).

The V and J genes are TRBV29-1 and TRBJ2-2; TRBD2 agrees at 7 bases. Germline V CDR1 and CDR2: SQVTM, ANQGSEA. Trimming cost V 3 bases and J 6 bases; bases outside gene matches: 13. CDR3 length equals 16 residues. As DNA, the CDR3 is TGCAGCGTTGATTTTCCAGCGGCGGGGGTTTCCGGGGAGCTGTTTTTT. Its translation is CSVDFPAAGVSGELFF.

The CDR3 DNA sequence: TGTGCCAGCAGTTCCCCCCGGGAGCCCCTAGAGCAGTACTTC. It yields the protein CASSSPREPLEQYF. The chain has TRBV28 and TRBJ2-7, with TRBD2 as a possible D gene (6 bases). Trimming took off 4 bases at V and 7 bases at J, with 17 bases between the two ends. The CDR3 extends over 14 amino acids. Germline CDR1 is MDHEN and CDR2 is SYDVKM.

This chain links TRBV7-8 with TRBJ2-7; TRBD1 matches at 7 bases. Per germline, CDR1 SGHVS and CDR2 FQNEAQ. The CDR3 totals 16 residues. After removal of 2 bases from V and 4 bases from J, the junction contained 11 bases not matched to a gene. The chain's CDR3 is CASSLFTGARGYEQYF. The CDR3, as DNA: TGTGCCAGCAGCTTATTCACAGGGGCTCGCGGGTACGAGCAGTACTTC.

V gene TRBV18 combines with J gene TRBJ2-3, with a weak D call TRBD2 (5 bases). The V gene's germline CDR1 is KGHSH and CDR2 LQKENI. V lost 2 bases and J 3 bases, leaving 9 bases between the germline ends. The CDR3 consists of 14 residues. The CDR3 is CASSPISVTDTQYF. CDR3 DNA: TGTGCCAGCTCACCAATTAGCGTAACAGATACGCAGTATTTT.

The CDR3 sequence is CASGLGSGSTDTQYF. CDR3 in DNA: TGTGCTAGTGGTTTGGGTAGCGGCAGCACAGATACGCAGTATTTT. The chain employs TRBV12-5 and TRBJ2-3, with a possible D match to TRBD2 (6 bases). Trimming took off 1 base at V and 0 bases at J, with 8 bases between the two ends. The germline CDR1 and CDR2 sequences are LGHNT and FRNRAP. The CDR3 covers 15 residues.

The chain carries TRBV7-8 and TRBJ2-3; 7 bases are a match to TRBD1. Germline lookup yields CDR1 SGHVS and CDR2 FQNEAQ. V lost 1 base, J lost 4 bases, and 17 bases stayed unmatched. The CDR3 extends over 19 amino acids. The CDR3 region has the DNA TGTGCCAGCAGCTTAGTGATCCCCTCGGGACAGATTGTAGCAGATACGCAGTATTTT. Translated, it gives CASSLVIPSGQIVADTQYF.

The CDR3 is CASSTGQGGPSGNQPQHF. CDR3 sequence (DNA): TGTGCCAGCAGCACAGGACAGGGAGGGCCCTCTGGCAATCAGCCCCAGCATTTT. The chain combines TRBV9 with TRBJ1-5, with 8 bases aligning to TRBD1. CDR3 size: 18 residues. Germline V gene lookup returns CDR1 SGDLS and CDR2 YYNGEE. With 4 bases clipped from V and 2 bases from J, the junction kept 14 bases outside the gene matches. Full variable domain (missing parts from reference TRBV9 and TRBJ1-5): DSGVTQTPKHLITATGQRVTLRCSPRSGDLSVYWYQQSLDQGLQFLIQYYNGEERAKGNILERFSAQQFPDLHSELNLSSLELGDSALYFCASSTGQGGPSGNQPQHFGDGTRLSIL.

The genes are TRBV30 and TRBJ2-1; TRBD2 might be the D (5 bases). From germline, CDR1 is GTSNPN and CDR2 SVGIG (reference sequence). V gave up 2 bases and J gave up 6 bases, with 14 bases separating them. There are 14 residues in the CDR3. The CDR3 loop is CAWSTTRASNEQFF. The CDR3 region has the DNA TGTGCCTGGAGTACTACTAGGGCTTCCAATGAGCAGTTCTTC.